The TCR beta chain under discussion was sequenced for a study of regulatory T cells in long-lasting Graves disease. Study overall: Graves' patients with a new diagnosis had received antithyroid drugs under 3 months.

This CDR3 spans 14 amino acids. V trimming: 4 bases; J trimming: 4 bases; junction bases outside the gene matches: 4. Germline-derived CDR1 and CDR2 are MGHDK and SYGVNS. Arm-PCR of CDR3 regions and iRepertoire HTBI primers were the basis on which TCR beta libraries were built. MiXCR, run by TCRdb on the multiplex PCR reads, gives a single entry per CDR3 protein. The data show 620,000 or so distinct CDR3 sequences, about 16% seen once. Time point of the sample: newly diagnosed GD, antithyroid drugs for less than 3 months. The authors made the TCR library using RNA they extracted from PBMCs. The data also belong to a second study, concerning T cells in Graves' hyperthyroidism and ophthalmopathy.

The source of this sequence is a woman between 25 and 40 years old with Graves disease. The specimen comprised peripheral blood mononuclear cells (PBMCs), sampled at new diagnosis, from a patient treated with antithyroid drugs. This chain connects TRBV25-1 to TRBJ1-2; 9 nucleotides agree with TRBD1. CDR3 nucleotides: TGTGCCAGCAGTGCCTTGACAGGGGGCTATGGCTACACCTTC. This sequence encodes CASSALTGGYGYTF.